This T cell receptor beta chain was observed in a study of shared clonotypes between healthy human individuals. The CDR3 totals 15 residues. Germline V gene sequence: CDR1 MDHEN, CDR2 SYDVKM. V was trimmed by 5 bases and J by 0 bases, leaving 14 bases between them. Here immunoSEQ multiplex PCR was the method, and the copy in TCRdb shows in-frame clones only, minus some. The sample shows some 2 million clones, 85% to 95% of them seen only once. The rearrangement uses TRBV28 and TRBJ2-7; weak D call: TRBD1 (5 bases). This clonotype was sampled from a man younger than 35 in good health. Sequencing was performed on naive CD4+ T cells sorted from blood. Regarding subset: CD45RA+ positively selected. In nucleotides, the CDR3 is TGTGCCAGCAGTGGAAGGGGAAAAGGCTCCTACGAGCAGTACTTC. Translation: CASSGRGKGSYEQYF.